The following is a TCR beta chain sequence with its context. The antigen remains undetermined. Only in-frame clones appear in the TCRdb table, and some are missing; sequencing was by immunoSEQ multiplex PCR. The table shows fewer than 90,000 clones, with around nine tenths occurring only once. This record comes from a study of OX40 agonist ivuxolimab in advanced cancers. Systemic immunosuppression or autoimmune disease history was grounds to exclude patients. Notes on the study in general: Mean expanded clone counts were higher in CD8+ than CD4+ T cells.

The receptor was isolated from an adult with an advanced solid tumor such as melanoma, head and neck, liver or kidney cancer. The sample consisted of CD4+ or CD8+ T cells sorted from blood, taken in a trial of the OX40 agonist ivuxolimab.

CDR3 coding DNA: TGTGCCAGCAGCGTAGCCTCCGGATTATTACGTGAAGCTTTCTTT. Translating it yields CASSVASGLLREAFF. The chain joins TRBV9 to TRBJ1-1, with D unresolved. The CDR3 is made up of 15 amino acids. Trimming removed 0 bases from V and 7 bases from J, with 16 bases in between. Per germline, CDR1 SGDLS and CDR2 YYNGEE.